This record looks at one TCR beta chain sequence and its context. Its matching antigen is unknown. With the Oncomine TCR Beta short-read assay, DNA from cultured CD4+ T cells was sequenced. A single record per CDR3 protein comes from TCRdb applying MiXCR to the PCR reads. Seen here are roughly 15,000 distinct CDR3 sequences, roughly 50% observed once, and the top ten hold around 20%. Trimming stripped 5 bases from V and 4 bases from J, with 6 bases between. The CDR3 sequence is 12 residues long. Time point of the sample: late sampling 161 to 241 days after vaccination in a few convalescent patients. Treatment in this sample: approximately 11-day PBMC culture with coronavirus spike peptide pools or control peptides (ViraFEST assay). The data belong to a study of vaccination and CD4 T cells after COVID-19.

The chain links TRBV12-3 or TRBV12-4 to TRBJ1-5, with D unresolved. Sequenced material: CD4+ T cells from blood, cultured in vitro, taken about 7 months after SARS-CoV-2 vaccination. This TCR derives from a human donor who had recovered from COVID-19. The CDR3 is CASSPVNQPQHF. As DNA, the CDR3 is TGTGCCAGCAGTCCAGTAAATCAGCCCCAGCATTTT.